A single sample gave rise to the 19 T cell receptor beta chains below, sequenced in a study of T cell responses to AZD1222 COVID-19 vaccine. The table came from immunoSEQ multiplex PCR; TCRdb's copy has only in-frame clones and leaves some out. The table records about 200,000 clones, approximately 90% of them present only once. The sample consisted of peripheral blood, taken 28 days after the second dose of the MenACWY control vaccine. The receptors derive from an adult who received the MenACWY meningococcal vaccine as a control.

This chain connects TRBV19 to TRBJ1-3; TRBD1 might be the D (6 bases). Germline CDR1 is LNHDA and CDR2 is SQIVND (reference sequence). The CDR3 is made up of 16 amino acids. The germline V and J ends were trimmed by 7 bases and 2 bases, with 18 bases remaining between them. The CDR3 region is CASITWTDGPGNTIYF. In DNA form, the CDR3 reads TGTGCCAGTATTACGTGGACAGACGGACCTGGAAACACCATATATTTT.

The chain uses TRBV9 and TRBJ2-3; D call uncertain. The germline V and J ends were trimmed by 0 bases and 2 bases, with 13 bases remaining between them. The CDR3 length is 16 residues. The V gene's germline CDR1 is SGDLS and CDR2 YYNGEE. In DNA form, the CDR3 reads TGTGCCAGCAGCGTAGAGAACTCCCACGCCACAGATACGCAGTATTTT. It yields the protein CASSVENSHATDTQYF. The full variable domain, rest sourced from reference TRBV9 and TRBJ2-3, is DSGVTQTPKHLITATGQRVTLRCSPRSGDLSVYWYQQSLDQGLQFLIQYYNGEERAKGNILERFSAQQFPDLHSELNLSSLELGDSALYFCASSVENSHATDTQYFGPGTRLTVL.

The V and J genes are TRBV21-1 and TRBJ1-2. TRBV21-1 is marked as a pseudogene. The CDR3 covers 17 residues. CDR3 DNA: TGTGCCAGCAGCAAACTGAAACCCGGGGGTATCGGCTATGGCTACACCTTC. Its translation is CASSKLKPGGIGYGYTF.

This chain joins TRBV18 and TRBJ1-1, with 9 bases fitting TRBD1. This CDR3 has 15 amino acids. V lost 3 bases to trimming and J lost 1 base; unmatched junction nucleotides: 3. The germline V gene has CDR1 KGHSH and CDR2 LQKENI. CDR3 protein: CASSPAGQGNTEAFF. The CDR3 region has the DNA TGTGCCAGCTCACCGGCGGGACAGGGGAACACTGAAGCTTTCTTT.

This clone was seen once. CDR3: CASSPRDRHGYTF. CDR3 DNA sequence: TGTGCCAGCAGCCCCCGGGATCGCCATGGCTACACCTTC. The chain uses TRBV7-3 and TRBJ1-2, with D hard to call. V was cut by 5 bases and J by 6 bases, with 13 bases left in between. The CDR3 length is 13 residues. Germline V gives CDR1 SGHTA, CDR2 FQGTGA.

There are a few counts of this clone. The chain combines TRBV2 with TRBJ2-1; 12 nucleotides line up with TRBD2. Germline V gene sequence: CDR1 SNHLY, CDR2 FYNNEI. The junction had 11 bases not matched to a gene; V was cut back by 5 bases and J by 9 bases. CDR3 size: 16 residues. CDR3: CASSITRLAGEGEQFF. DNA for the CDR3: TGTGCCAGCAGTATCACCCGACTAGCGGGAGAAGGTGAGCAGTTCTTC. Full variable domain (rest looked up from reference TRBV2 and TRBJ2-1): EPEVTQTPSHQVTQMGQEVILRCVPISNHLYFYWYRQILGQKVEFLVSFYNNEISEKSEIFDDQFSVERPDGSNFTLKIRSTKLEDSAMYFCASSITRLAGEGEQFFGPGTRLTVL.

The V and J genes are TRBV3-1 (or the pseudogene TRBV3-2) and TRBJ2-1; TRBD1 agrees at 9 bases. Germline loops: CDR1 LGHDT, CDR2 YNNKEL (reference sequence). The V gene end was trimmed by 4 bases and the J gene end by 8 bases; junction bases not matched to a gene: 9. The CDR3 has 15 amino acids. CDR3 nucleotides: TGTGCCAGCAGCCCCGGGACAGGGATGTTCGATGAGCAGTTCTTC. It codes for CASSPGTGMFDEQFF.

The chain recombines TRBV15 with TRBJ1-6, with 11 bases aligning to TRBD1. Germline V gene sequence: CDR1 LNHNV, CDR2 YYDKDF (reference sequence). V trimming: 3 bases; J trimming: 7 bases; junction bases outside the gene matches: 8. The CDR3 runs to 17 residues. The CDR3, as DNA: TGTGCCACCAGCAGTGGGCCGGGACAGGGGGAGAATTCACCCCTCCACTTT. This gives the protein CATSSGPGQGENSPLHF.

Note on this clone: At one end, the junction sequence differs from germline, possibly due to a read error. This chain uses TRBV29-1 with TRBJ1-2; 9 bases are shared with TRBD1. There are 14 residues in the CDR3. Germline V gene sequence: CDR1 SQVTM, CDR2 ANQGSEA. This CDR3 is CSAELDRGFYGYTF. DNA of the CDR3: TGCAGCGCTGAACTGGACAGGGGTTTCTATGGCTACACCTTC.

CDR3 bases: TGTGCCACCAGCAGAGTTGTGGCGACTTCCCAGTACTTC. It is translated as CATSRVVATSQYF. J is TRBJ2-5 and V is TRBV15; D is uncertain. The germline gives CDR1 LNHNV, CDR2 YYDKDF (reference sequence). The V and J ends lost 1 base and 9 bases respectively, with 12 bases between them. The CDR3 consists of 13 residues.

The J gene is TRBJ1-5, the V gene TRBV7-2; 9 nucleotides agree with TRBD1. The length of the CDR3 is 14 residues. Trimming took 5 bases from V and 4 from J; bases not matched to a gene: 3. CDR1 is SGHTA and CDR2 is FQGNSA in the germline V gene. The CDR3 coding sequence is TGTGCCAGCAGCCCGGGACAGGGTAATCAGCCCCAGCATTTT. Translation: CASSPGQGNQPQHF. Variable domain in full (rest from reference TRBV7-2 and TRBJ1-5): GAGVSQSPSNKVTEKGKDVELRCDPISGHTALYWYRQSLGQGLEFLIYFQGNSAPDKSGLPSDRFSAERTGGSVSTLTIQRTQQEDSAVYLCASSPGQGNQPQHFGDGTRLSIL.

V gene TRBV11-3 combines with J gene TRBJ2-1; 9 bases line up with TRBD2. The CDR3 length is 14 residues. Trimming cost V 6 bases and J 6 bases; bases outside gene matches: 6. Germline CDR1 is SGHNT and CDR2 is YENEEA. For the CDR3, the DNA is TGTGCCAGCAGATCCGGGACTAGCTTCAATGAGCAGTTCTTC. Protein sequence: CASRSGTSFNEQFF.

The J gene is TRBJ2-1, the V gene TRBV19, with D perhaps matching TRBD2 (6 bases). The CDR3 is made up of 15 amino acids. Germline V gene data show CDR1 as LNHDA and CDR2 as SQIVND (reference sequence). V shed 6 bases and J shed 8 bases, with 20 bases lying between them. The CDR3 coding sequence is TGTGCCAGTAGCTGGGTGGGGCGGAGGGAGGATGAGCAGTTCTTC. Amino acids: CASSWVGRREDEQFF.

About this clone: Relative to the germline gene, one junction end is altered; a read error may explain this. V usage is TRBV2 and J usage is TRBJ1-3; D uncertain. Germline CDR1 SNHLY, CDR2 FYNNEI. The CDR3 totals 16 residues. CDR3 residues: CASREGLGSSGNTIYF. Written as DNA, the CDR3 is TGTGCCAGCAGAGAAGGACTGGGAAGCTCTGGAAACACCATATATTTT.

Only a few counts were recorded for this clone. The chain recombines TRBV6-5 with TRBJ1-6; D ambiguous. V was shortened by 6 bases and J by 10 bases, with 19 bases between the two germline ends. CDR1 and CDR2 (germline): MNHEY, SVGAGI. The CDR3 has 15 residues. CDR3 sequence reads: CASRILAGSDSPLHF. CDR3 DNA: TGTGCCAGCAGAATCCTCGCGGGATCTGACTCACCCCTCCACTTT.

The V and J genes are TRBV9 and TRBJ2-5; TRBD2 agrees at 10 bases. The CDR3 is made up of 14 amino acids. The germline CDR1 and CDR2 sequences are SGDLS and YYNGEE. The J segment lost 4 bases and the V segment lost 3 bases, leaving 3 bases of the junction unmatched. CDR3 loop: CASSAGLASETQYF. CDR3 in DNA: TGTGCCAGCAGCGCGGGACTAGCGTCAGAGACCCAGTACTTC.

V and J are TRBV30 and TRBJ1-5, with no clear D. Germline V lookup: CDR1 GTSNPN, CDR2 SVGIG (reference sequence). Trimming stripped 2 bases from V and 0 bases from J, with 14 bases between. The CDR3 is 16 residues long. CDR3 protein: CAWSRAGIFSNQPQHF. The CDR3 DNA reads as TGTGCCTGGAGTCGGGCAGGAATTTTTAGCAATCAGCCCCAGCATTTT.

V and J are TRBV10-1 and TRBJ2-5; either TRBD1 or TRBD2 may fit D (6 bases each). Per germline, CDR1 WNHNN and CDR2 SYGVQD (reference sequence). The V and J ends lost 6 bases and 4 bases respectively, with 12 bases between them. This CDR3 spans 13 amino acids. The CDR3: CASRGGAIETQYF. In DNA, the CDR3 is TGCGCCAGCAGGGGGGGCGCGATAGAGACCCAGTACTTC.

The chain has TRBV5-1 and TRBJ2-3; no clear D gene. V lost 7 bases, J lost 0 bases, and 12 bases lay in between. Germline V gene lookup returns CDR1 SGHRS and CDR2 YFSETQ. The CDR3 has 14 amino acids. The CDR3 is CASAPQPSTDTQYF. The DNA of the CDR3 is TGCGCCAGCGCCCCCCAGCCTAGCACAGATACGCAGTATTTT.